The 9 T cell receptor beta chains in this list originate from one sample, sequenced in a study of post-analysis software for immune sequencing data (dated by TCRdb to about 2015). What the work shows at the level of the full study, not this receptor alone: Patients showed significantly higher frequencies than controls for five TRBV segments, among them TRBV5-6, TRBV5-1 and TRBV20-1.

No cognate antigen is known for these TCRs. Receptor libraries were prepared by PCR. Sequencer: Illumina HiSeq 2500. To reduce PCR and sequencing biases, unique molecular identifiers were built into the TCR beta cDNA libraries. In TCRdb, the public reads were trimmed at Q25 with fastp and aligned with MiXCR, with productive beta chains retained. Each CDR3 protein gets just one entry, which takes the most common genes and DNA from the rows behind it. This sample is represented by hundreds of thousands of distinct CDR3 sequences; roughly 40% of them were singletons. The top ten constitute 1.5% to 2% of the sample. Material: blood. The receptors shown here come from a girl aged 10 to 17 with multiple sclerosis.

The chain is built from TRBV5-1 and TRBJ2-3; 9 bases map to TRBD2. The CDR3 consists of 16 residues. The V gene end was trimmed by 4 bases and the J gene end by 2 bases; junction bases not matched to a gene: 8. Germline V gives CDR1 SGHRS, CDR2 YFSETQ. The DNA of the CDR3 is TGCGCCAGCAGCCCAACGACTAGCGGTATCACAGATACGCAGTATTTT. Translating it yields CASSPTTSGITDTQYF.

V gene TRBV7-9 combines with J gene TRBJ1-1; D remains ambiguous. V lost 1 base and J 1 base, leaving 7 bases between the germline ends. CDR1 and CDR2 (germline): SEHNR, FQNEAQ (reference sequence). CDR3 length: 14 residues. DNA of the CDR3: TGTGCCAGCAGCTTAGGTGAAACGAACACTGAAGCTTTCTTT. As protein: CASSLGETNTEAFF.

This clonotype turned up a few times. The chain recombines TRBV29-1 with TRBJ2-3, with 8 bases aligning to TRBD2. Germline-derived CDR1 and CDR2 are SQVTM and ANQGSEA. This CDR3 region has 16 residues. Trimming took 1 base from V and 0 from J; bases not matched to a gene: 6. This chain's CDR3 is CSVEGDSGVSTDTQYF. The CDR3 nucleotides are TGCAGCGTTGAAGGTGATAGCGGGGTTAGCACAGATACGCAGTATTTT.

This clonotype was detected a few times. V is TRBV6-5 and J is TRBJ2-1; TRBD1 is a possible D gene (5 bases). CDR3 length: 16 residues. V shed 8 bases and J shed 4 bases, with 21 bases lying between them. CDR1 is MNHEY and CDR2 is SVGAGI in the germline V gene. The CDR3 DNA sequence: TGTGCCAGCTCGTTTGGGGCTAGTCAGGGTTACAATGAGCAGTTCTTC. It codes for CASSFGASQGYNEQFF.

This chain uses TRBV6-6 with TRBJ1-1, with D unclear. Germline V CDR1 and CDR2: MNHNY, SVGAGI (reference sequence). This CDR3 comprises 12 residues. Trimming removed 2 bases at V and 7 bases at J, with 8 bases between. Here the CDR3 DNA reads TGTGCCAGCAGTTACCGGGCCGTTGAAGCTTTCTTT. This sequence encodes CASSYRAVEAFF.

The chain links TRBV3-1 to TRBJ1-2, with 7 bases matching TRBD1. This CDR3 contains 14 residues. V shed 4 bases, J shed 4 bases, and the junction held 6 bases outside the gene matches. Germline CDR1 reads LGHDT; CDR2 reads YNNKEL (reference sequence). In DNA, the CDR3 is TGTGCCAGCAGCCGAAGCCGGGACAGCTATGGCTACACCTTC. It codes for CASSRSRDSYGYTF.

The rearrangement links TRBV5-1 to TRBJ2-7; no clear D. Per the germline V gene, CDR1 is SGHRS and CDR2 is YFSETQ. Trimming took off 5 bases at V and 0 bases at J, with 12 bases between the two ends. The CDR3 is made up of 14 amino acids. Written as DNA, the CDR3 is TGCGCCAGCAGAGGGCAGGTGAGCTCCTACGAGCAGTACTTC. This sequence encodes CASRGQVSSYEQYF.

This sequence joins TRBV12-3 or TRBV12-4 and TRBJ2-1; D might be TRBD1 (5 bases). The ends were cut back, 5 bases at V and 0 bases at J, with 14 bases in the middle. CDR3 length equals 16 residues. In nucleotides, the CDR3 is TGTGCCAGCAGTCAACAGGCGCCCCCCTCCTACAATGAGCAGTTCTTC. Its translation: CASSQQAPPSYNEQFF.

The chain links TRBV29-1 to TRBJ2-1; 8 bases align to TRBD2. The CDR3 has 16 amino acids. Germline V gene data show CDR1 as SQVTM and CDR2 as ANQGSEA. The V gene end was trimmed by 6 bases and the J gene end by 4 bases; junction bases not matched to a gene: 14. The CDR3 DNA follows: TGCAGCGTCCCCCAAGGAGCGGGAGCGGGATACAATGAGCAGTTCTTC. This encodes CSVPQGAGAGYNEQFF.